Sequencing of this T cell receptor beta chain was carried out in a study of shared clonotypes between healthy human individuals. Overall study context: Plates per donor: three CD4 naive, three CD4 memory, two CD8 naive, one CD8 memory. General study points: Among donors, the sharing of clonotypes was expected to be influenced by sequencing depth.

Every donor, a Caucasian adult, lived in Nashville, Tennessee. In the study's own analysis: Quality scores were absent from the junction-only immunoSEQ sequences, so filtering differed. Assay used: immunoSEQ multiplex PCR; TCRdb lists only in-frame clones, some missing. V and J calls and clone size follow that table, whereas D and trimming were derived from the DNA. Of millions of clones in the sample, around nine tenths were seen once. For this clone: Its specificity is unknown. The sample has other DNA sequences that encode this CDR3 too.

The CDR3 has 15 residues. Trimming took 4 bases from V and 1 from J; bases not matched to a gene: 3. CDR1 is LNHDA and CDR2 is SQIVND in the germline V gene (reference sequence). The sequenced material came from naive CD4+ T cells sorted from blood. The subset here: CD45RA+ positively selected. The genes are TRBV19 and TRBJ2-5, with TRBD1 matching 10 bases. The TCR sequence derives from a man aged 18 to 29 in good health. CDR3 coding DNA: TGTGCCAGTAGTACCGGACAGGGGGTCCAAGAGACCCAGTACTTC. Its protein product is CASSTGQGVQETQYF.